The rows below give T cell receptor beta chains drawn from one sample of a study of beta chain features in type 1 diabetes. Sequenced by immunoSEQ multiplex PCR; TCRdb stores in-frame clones only, minus some. The sample consists of about 900,000 clones, roughly 17% of them appearing once. Sequencing was performed on naive CD4+ T cells from blood. Receptors originate from a woman aged 18-29 years in good health. CDR3s include the opening cysteine and the closing phenylalanine or tryptophan. The D gene is left open where the match is weak. Rows may omit the clone size; those that give it use once, few, many or a size class.

d_call | j_call | clone_size | v_call | cdr3_aa | cdr3_nt
NA | TRBJ2-7 | few | TRBV7-2 | CASSLAPGPQGQYF | TGTGCCAGCAGCTTAGCTCCTGGGCCCCAGGGGCAGTACTTC
NA | TRBJ2-7 | NA | TRBV10-3 | CAMGDTWWEQYF | TGTGCCATGGGGGACACATGGTGGGAGCAGTACTTC
TRBD1 | TRBJ1-5 | NA | TRBV28 | CASSLGQGVVLFHQPQHF | TGTGCCAGCAGTTTGGGACAGGGGGTGGTGTTGTTCCATCAGCCCCAGCATTTT
TRBD1 | TRBJ2-1 | few | TRBV28 | CASSLATGSSYNEQFF | TGTGCCAGCAGTTTAGCGACAGGGAGCTCCTACAATGAGCAGTTCTTC
TRBD1 | TRBJ2-1 | NA | TRBV19 | CASSDKGAQGAYNEQFF | TGTGCCAGTAGTGATAAGGGGGCTCAGGGGGCCTACAATGAGCAGTTCTTC
NA | TRBJ2-7 | NA | TRBV5-4 | CASSGFYEQYF | TGTGCCAGCAGCGGCTTCTACGAGCAGTACTTC
TRBD1 | TRBJ1-1 | few | TRBV7-9 | CASSVKGQANTEAFF | TGTGCCAGCAGCGTAAAGGGACAGGCAAACACTGAAGCTTTCTTT
NA | TRBJ2-7 | few | TRBV15 | CATSRDSGTSSYEQYF | TGTGCCACCAGCAGAGATTCGGGGACAAGCTCCTACGAGCAGTACTTC
NA | TRBJ2-7 | many | TRBV23-1 | CASSQSCPRHRSYEQYF | TGCGCCAGCAGTCAATCTTGCCCCCGGCACAGGTCCTACGAGCAGTACTTC
NA | TRBJ2-1 | NA | TRBV4-3 | CASSQDTYLFEQFF | TGCGCCAGCAGCCAGGACACCTACCTCTTTGAGCAGTTCTTC
TRBD1 | TRBJ2-3 | NA | TRBV10-3 | CAISATGGSTDTQYF | TGTGCCATCAGCGCGACAGGGGGGAGCACAGATACGCAGTATTTT
NA | TRBJ2-3 | NA | TRBV9 | CASSVIGRTDTQYF | TGTGCCAGCAGCGTAATCGGCCGCACAGATACGCAGTATTTT
NA | TRBJ2-2 | NA | TRBV7-9 | CASSLRDLHTGELFF | TGTGCCAGCAGCTTACGGGATTTACACACCGGGGAGCTGTTTTTT
NA | TRBJ2-7 | few | TRBV4-3 | CASSHAVGAGGGYEQYF | TGCGCCAGCAGCCACGCAGTCGGGGCAGGGGGAGGTTACGAGCAGTACTTC
NA | TRBJ2-3 | NA | TRBV7-2 | CASSFGIGGTQYF | TGTGCCAGCAGCTTCGGTATTGGCGGGACGCAGTATTTT
TRBD1 | TRBJ2-1 | few | TRBV7-9 | CASSLIRQGWVMSYNEQFF | TGTGCCAGCAGCTTAATCCGACAGGGTTGGGTTATGTCCTACAATGAGCAGTTCTTC
TRBD2 | TRBJ2-2 | NA | TRBV7-3 | CASSLASGRAGELFF | TGTGCCAGCAGCTTGGCTAGCGGGAGGGCCGGGGAGCTGTTTTTT
TRBD2 | TRBJ2-5 | NA | TRBV4-3 | CASSQDRREGQYF | TGCGCCAGCAGCCAAGATAGGCGGGAGGGCCAGTACTTC
NA | TRBJ2-7 | NA | TRBV28 | CASSGDGPTYEQYF | TGTGCCAGCAGCGGGGACGGGCCAACCTACGAGCAGTACTTC
NA | TRBJ2-7 | NA | TRBV6-1 | CATSEGSYEQYF | TGTGCCACATCGGAGGGCTCCTACGAGCAGTACTTC
NA | TRBJ1-3 | few | TRBV5-1 | CASGLPEGNTIYF | TGCGCCAGCGGGCTCCCGGAAGGAAACACCATATATTTT
TRBD2 | TRBJ2-3 | few | TRBV2 | CASRRTSGGASTDTQYF | TGTGCCAGCCGTCGGACTAGCGGAGGGGCTAGCACAGATACGCAGTATTTT
NA | TRBJ2-1 | NA | TRBV11-2 | CASSLVEIYEQFF | TGTGCCAGCAGCTTAGTAGAGATCTATGAGCAGTTCTTC
NA | TRBJ1-4 | NA | TRBV18 | CASSPASLGNLLFF | TGTGCCAGCTCACCGGCCAGCTTAGGGAATCTACTGTTTTTT
NA | TRBJ2-2 | few | TRBV28 | CATVRGYTGGGELFF | TGTGCCACCGTGAGGGGGTATACCGGCGGCGGGGAGCTGTTTTTT
NA | TRBJ2-7 | few | TRBV2 | CASGEPGRYEQYF | TGTGCCAGCGGGGAGCCAGGGAGGTACGAGCAGTACTTC
TRBD2 | TRBJ2-2 | few | TRBV10-3 | CATTGTSGRVGELFF | TGTGCCACAACCGGGACTAGCGGGAGGGTCGGGGAGCTGTTTTTT
NA | TRBJ2-1 | few | TRBV27 | CASARRGSYNEQFF | TGTGCCAGCGCACGGAGAGGCTCCTACAATGAGCAGTTCTTC
TRBD1 | TRBJ1-1 | few | TRBV10-3 | CAISRTGMNTEAFF | TGTGCCATCAGTAGGACAGGTATGAACACTGAAGCTTTCTTT